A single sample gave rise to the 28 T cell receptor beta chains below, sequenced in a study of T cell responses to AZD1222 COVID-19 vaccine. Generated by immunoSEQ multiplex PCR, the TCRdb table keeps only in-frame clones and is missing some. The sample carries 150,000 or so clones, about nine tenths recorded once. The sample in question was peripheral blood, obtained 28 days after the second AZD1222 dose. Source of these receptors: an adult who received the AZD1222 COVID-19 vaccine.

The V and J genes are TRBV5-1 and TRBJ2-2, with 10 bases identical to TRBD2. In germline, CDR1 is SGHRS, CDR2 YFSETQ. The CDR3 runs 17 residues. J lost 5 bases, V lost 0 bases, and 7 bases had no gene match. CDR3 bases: TGCGCCAGCAGCTTGGGGCCAAGAGCGGGAGGGACCGGGGAGCTGTTTTTT. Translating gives CASSLGPRAGGTGELFF. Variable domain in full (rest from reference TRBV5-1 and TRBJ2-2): KAGVTQTPRYLIKTRGQQVTLSCSPISGHRSVSWYQQTPGQGLQFLFEYFSETQRNKGNFPGRFSGRQFSNSRSEMNVSTLELGDSALYLCASSLGPRAGGTGELFFGEGSRLTVL.

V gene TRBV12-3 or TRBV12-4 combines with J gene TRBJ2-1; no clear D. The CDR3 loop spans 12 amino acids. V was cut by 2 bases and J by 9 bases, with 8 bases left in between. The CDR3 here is CASSLRAFEQFF. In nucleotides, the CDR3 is TGTGCCAGCAGTTTAAGAGCGTTTGAGCAGTTCTTC.

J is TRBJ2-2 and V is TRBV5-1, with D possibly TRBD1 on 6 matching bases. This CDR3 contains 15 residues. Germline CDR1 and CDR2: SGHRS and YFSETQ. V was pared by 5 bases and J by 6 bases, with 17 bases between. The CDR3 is CASRQGNDIPGELFF. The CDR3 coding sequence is TGCGCCAGCAGACAGGGAAATGATATCCCCGGGGAGCTGTTTTTT.

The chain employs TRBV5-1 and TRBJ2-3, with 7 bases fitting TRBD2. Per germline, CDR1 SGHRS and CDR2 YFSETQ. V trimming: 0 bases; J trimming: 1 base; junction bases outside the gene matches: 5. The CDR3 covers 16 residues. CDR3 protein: CASSLDQRDGTDTQYF. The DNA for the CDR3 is TGCGCCAGCAGCTTGGATCAGCGGGACGGCACAGATACGCAGTATTTT.

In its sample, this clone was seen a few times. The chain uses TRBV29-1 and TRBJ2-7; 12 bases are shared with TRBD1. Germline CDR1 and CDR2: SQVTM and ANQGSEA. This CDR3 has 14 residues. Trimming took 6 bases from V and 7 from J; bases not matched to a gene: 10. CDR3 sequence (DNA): TGCAGCGTAGACCCGGGACAGGGGGCAGGAGAGCAGTACTTC. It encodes CSVDPGQGAGEQYF.

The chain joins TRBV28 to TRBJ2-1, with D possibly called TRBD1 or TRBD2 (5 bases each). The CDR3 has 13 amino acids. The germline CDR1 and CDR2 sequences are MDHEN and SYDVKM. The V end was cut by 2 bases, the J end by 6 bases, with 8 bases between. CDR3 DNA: TGTGCCAGCAGTTTAACAGGAGGCAATGAGCAGTTCTTC. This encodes CASSLTGGNEQFF.

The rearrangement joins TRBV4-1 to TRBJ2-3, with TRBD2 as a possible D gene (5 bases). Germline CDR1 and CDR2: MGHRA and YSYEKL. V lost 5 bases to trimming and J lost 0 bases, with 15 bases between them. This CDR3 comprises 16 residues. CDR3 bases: TGCGCCAGCAGCACCCCTAGCCGCGGGAGCACAGATACGCAGTATTTT. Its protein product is CASSTPSRGSTDTQYF.

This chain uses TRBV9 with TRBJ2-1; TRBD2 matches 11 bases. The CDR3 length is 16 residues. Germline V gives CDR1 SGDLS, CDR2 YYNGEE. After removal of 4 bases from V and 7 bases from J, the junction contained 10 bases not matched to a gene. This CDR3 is CASSPVGTSGRNEQFF. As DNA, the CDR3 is TGTGCCAGCAGCCCGGTTGGGACTAGCGGACGTAATGAGCAGTTCTTC.

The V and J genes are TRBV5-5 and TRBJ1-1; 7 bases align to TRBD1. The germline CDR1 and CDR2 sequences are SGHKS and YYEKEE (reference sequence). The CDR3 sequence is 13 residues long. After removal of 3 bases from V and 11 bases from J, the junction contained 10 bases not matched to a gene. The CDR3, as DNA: TGTGCCAGCAGCTCGGACAGGACCGAAGGGGCTTTCTTT. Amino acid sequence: CASSSDRTEGAFF.

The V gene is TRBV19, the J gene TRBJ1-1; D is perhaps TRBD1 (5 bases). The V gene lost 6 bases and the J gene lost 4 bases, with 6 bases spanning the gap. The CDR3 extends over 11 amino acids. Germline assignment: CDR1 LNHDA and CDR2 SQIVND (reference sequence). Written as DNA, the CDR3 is TGTGCCAGTAGGAGGGGCACTGAAGCTTTCTTT. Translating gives CASRRGTEAFF.

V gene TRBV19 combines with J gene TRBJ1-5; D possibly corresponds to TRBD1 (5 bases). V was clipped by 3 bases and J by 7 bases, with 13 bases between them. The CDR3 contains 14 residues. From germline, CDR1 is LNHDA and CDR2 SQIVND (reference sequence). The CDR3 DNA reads TGTGCCAGTAGTATCTCTTCCGAGGGGCAGCCCCAGCATTTT. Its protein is CASSISSEGQPQHF.

In DNA, the CDR3 is TGTGCCAGCATGACAGGGGGAGGTGGGTATGGCTACACCTTC. Translating gives CASMTGGGGYGYTF. V and J are TRBV11-3 and TRBJ1-2; 9 bases are shared with TRBD1. The CDR3 totals 14 residues. The J segment lost 5 bases and the V segment lost 7 bases, leaving 8 bases of the junction unmatched. Germline V gene data show CDR1 as SGHNT and CDR2 as YENEEA.

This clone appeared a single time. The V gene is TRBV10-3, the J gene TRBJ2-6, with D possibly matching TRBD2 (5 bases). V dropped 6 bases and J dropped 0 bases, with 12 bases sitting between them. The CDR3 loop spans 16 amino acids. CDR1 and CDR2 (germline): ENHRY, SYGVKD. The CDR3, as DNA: TGTGCCATCAGCCCTGCGGGTAACTCTGGGGCCAACGTCCTGACTTTC. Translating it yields CAISPAGNSGANVLTF.

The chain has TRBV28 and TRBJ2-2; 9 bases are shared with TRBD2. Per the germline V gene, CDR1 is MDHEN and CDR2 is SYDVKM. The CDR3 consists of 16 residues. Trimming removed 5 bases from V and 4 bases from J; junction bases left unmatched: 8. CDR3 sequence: CASSVPGLAVTGELFF. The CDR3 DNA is TGTGCCAGCAGTGTACCGGGACTAGCAGTCACCGGGGAGCTGTTTTTT.

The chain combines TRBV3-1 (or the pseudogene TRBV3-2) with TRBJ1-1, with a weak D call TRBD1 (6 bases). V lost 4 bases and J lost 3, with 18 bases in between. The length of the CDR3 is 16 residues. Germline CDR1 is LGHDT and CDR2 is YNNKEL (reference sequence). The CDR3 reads CASSLGQPRGDTEAFF. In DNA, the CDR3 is TGTGCCAGCAGCCTAGGACAGCCTCGGGGGGACACTGAAGCTTTCTTT.

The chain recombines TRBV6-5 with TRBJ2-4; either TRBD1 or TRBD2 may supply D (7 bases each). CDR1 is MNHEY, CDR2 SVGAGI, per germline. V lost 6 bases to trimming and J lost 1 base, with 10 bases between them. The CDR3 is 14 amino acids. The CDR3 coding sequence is TGTGCCAGCAGCCAGGGGGGGGCCAAAAACATTCAGTACTTC. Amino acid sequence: CASSQGGAKNIQYF.

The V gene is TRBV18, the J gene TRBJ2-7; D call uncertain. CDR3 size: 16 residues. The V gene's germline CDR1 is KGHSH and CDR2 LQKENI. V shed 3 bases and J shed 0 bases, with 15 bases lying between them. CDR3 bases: TGTGCCAGCTCACCCTACACGCGAGCCGCCTCCTACGAGCAGTACTTC. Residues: CASSPYTRAASYEQYF.

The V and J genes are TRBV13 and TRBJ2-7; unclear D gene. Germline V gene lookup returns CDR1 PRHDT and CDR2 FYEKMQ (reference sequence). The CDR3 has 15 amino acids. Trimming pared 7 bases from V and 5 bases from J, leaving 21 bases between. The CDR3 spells CASTIWRRDFDEQYF. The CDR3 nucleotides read TGTGCCAGCACCATATGGCGACGAGACTTTGACGAGCAGTACTTC.

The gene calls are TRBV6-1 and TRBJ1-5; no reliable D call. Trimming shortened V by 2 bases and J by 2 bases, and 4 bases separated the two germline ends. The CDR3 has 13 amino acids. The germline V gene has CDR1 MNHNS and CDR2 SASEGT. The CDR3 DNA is TGTGCCAGCAGTGAAATTGGCAATCAGCCCCAGCATTTT. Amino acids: CASSEIGNQPQHF.

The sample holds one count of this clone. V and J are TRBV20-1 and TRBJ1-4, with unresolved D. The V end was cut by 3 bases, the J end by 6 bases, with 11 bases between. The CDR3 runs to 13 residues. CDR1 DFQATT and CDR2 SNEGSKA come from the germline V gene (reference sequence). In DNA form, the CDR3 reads TGCAGTGCTAGTCGGAGGGTGGATGAAAAACTGTTTTTT. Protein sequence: CSASRRVDEKLFF.

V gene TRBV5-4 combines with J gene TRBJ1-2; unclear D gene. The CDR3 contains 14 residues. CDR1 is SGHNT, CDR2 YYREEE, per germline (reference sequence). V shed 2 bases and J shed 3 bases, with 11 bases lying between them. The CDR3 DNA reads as TGTGCCAGCAGCTTTTCATGGGGAGACTATGGCTACACCTTC. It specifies CASSFSWGDYGYTF.

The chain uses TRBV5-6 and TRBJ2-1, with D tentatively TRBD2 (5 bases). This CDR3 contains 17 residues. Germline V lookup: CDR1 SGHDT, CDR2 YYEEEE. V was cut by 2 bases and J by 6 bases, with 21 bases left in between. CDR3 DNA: TGTGCCAGCAGCTTTTATTTGGTTCGCGGGCCGGGCAATGAGCAGTTCTTC. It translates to CASSFYLVRGPGNEQFF.

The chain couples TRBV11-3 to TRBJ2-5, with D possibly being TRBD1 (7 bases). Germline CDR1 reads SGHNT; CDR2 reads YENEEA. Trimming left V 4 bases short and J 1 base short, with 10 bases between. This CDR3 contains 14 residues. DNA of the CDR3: TGTGCCAGCAGCTCGCGGGACAGCCAAGAGACCCAGTACTTC. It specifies CASSSRDSQETQYF.

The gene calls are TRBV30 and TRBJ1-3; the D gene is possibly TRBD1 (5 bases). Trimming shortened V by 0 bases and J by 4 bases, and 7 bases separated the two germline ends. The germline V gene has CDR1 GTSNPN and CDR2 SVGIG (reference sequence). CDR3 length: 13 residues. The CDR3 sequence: CAWSVNRGNTIYF. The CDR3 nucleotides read TGTGCCTGGAGTGTTAACAGGGGAAACACCATATATTTT.

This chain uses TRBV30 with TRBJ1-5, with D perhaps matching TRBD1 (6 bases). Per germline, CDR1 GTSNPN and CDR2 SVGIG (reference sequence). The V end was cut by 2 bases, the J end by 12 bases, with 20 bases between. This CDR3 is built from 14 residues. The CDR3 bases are TGTGCCTGGAGTAACTCAGGGGCCCGAGGAATCCAGCATTTT. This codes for CAWSNSGARGIQHF.

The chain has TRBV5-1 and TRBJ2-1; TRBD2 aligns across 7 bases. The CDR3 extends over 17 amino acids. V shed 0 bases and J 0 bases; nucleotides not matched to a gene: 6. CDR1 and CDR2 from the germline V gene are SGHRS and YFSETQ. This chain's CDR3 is CASSLGRRGSSYNEQFF. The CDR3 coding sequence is TGCGCCAGCAGCTTGGGGCGGCGGGGGAGCTCCTACAATGAGCAGTTCTTC. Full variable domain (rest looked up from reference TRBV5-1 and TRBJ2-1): KAGVTQTPRYLIKTRGQQVTLSCSPISGHRSVSWYQQTPGQGLQFLFEYFSETQRNKGNFPGRFSGRQFSNSRSEMNVSTLELGDSALYLCASSLGRRGSSYNEQFFGPGTRLTVL.

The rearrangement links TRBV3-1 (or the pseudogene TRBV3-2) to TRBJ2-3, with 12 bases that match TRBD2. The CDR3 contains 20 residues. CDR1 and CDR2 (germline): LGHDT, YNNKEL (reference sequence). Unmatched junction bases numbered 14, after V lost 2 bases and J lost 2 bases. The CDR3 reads CASSQPPVTSGSLYTDTQYF. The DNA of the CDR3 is TGTGCCAGCAGCCAACCTCCGGTGACTAGCGGGAGCCTCTACACAGATACGCAGTATTTT.

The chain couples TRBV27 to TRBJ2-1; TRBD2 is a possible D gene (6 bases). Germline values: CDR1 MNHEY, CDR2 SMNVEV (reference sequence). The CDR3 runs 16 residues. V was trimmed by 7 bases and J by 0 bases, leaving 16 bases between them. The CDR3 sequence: CASIPLTSSSYNEQFF. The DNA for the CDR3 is TGTGCCAGCATCCCCCTCACTAGCAGCTCCTACAATGAGCAGTTCTTC.